This entry lists 7 T cell receptor beta chains sequenced from one sample in a study of beta chain features in type 1 diabetes. Study-level findings and limits: Type 1 diabetes patients had moderately but significantly shorter TCRB CDR3s in all four CD4+ subsets.

Reverse transcribing all isolated RNA meant expressed TCRB transcripts were sequenced. Some clones are missing from TCRdb's copy, which holds only in-frame ones; the method was immunoSEQ multiplex PCR. The table includes under 400,000 clones, around 13% detected once. No antigen is known for these receptors. Sample: naive CD4+ T cells from blood. The receptor source for this set is a woman aged 18-29 years with type 1 diabetes.

The chain links TRBV25-1 to TRBJ2-7, with a tentative D call TRBD1 (8 bases). The CDR3 is 15 residues long. Germline CDR1 MGHDK, CDR2 SYGVNS. The V end lost 3 bases, the J end lost 2 bases, and 14 bases lay between the germline ends. The CDR3 coding sequence is TGTGCCAGCAGTGAGAGCGGGACAGGAGCCTACGAGCAGTACTTC. Protein product: CASSESGTGAYEQYF.

In this sample, this clone turned up a few times. The V call is TRBV5-4, the J call TRBJ1-5, with a tentative D call TRBD1 (6 bases). Trimming pared 2 bases from V and 7 bases from J, leaving 13 bases between. The CDR3 extends over 14 amino acids. The V gene's germline CDR1 is SGHNT and CDR2 YYREEE (reference sequence). This chain's CDR3 is CASSLQGMAQPQHF. CDR3 nucleotides: TGTGCCAGCAGCTTACAGGGAATGGCCCAGCCCCAGCATTTT.

The CDR3 DNA reads as TGTGCCAGCCAGGCCTCTGGAAACACCATATATTTT. It is translated as CASQASGNTIYF. The J gene is TRBJ1-3, the V gene TRBV6-5; no definite D call. With 8 bases removed from V and 0 bases from J, the gap between germline ends came to 5 bases. The CDR3 contains 12 residues. CDR1 and CDR2 (germline): MNHEY, SVGAGI.

Only a few counts were recorded for this clone. J is TRBJ2-2 and V is TRBV7-9; tentative D call: TRBD1 (6 bases). The CDR3 has 15 amino acids. Germline assignment: CDR1 SEHNR and CDR2 FQNEAQ (reference sequence). V lost 6 bases and J 7 bases, leaving 18 bases between the germline ends. In DNA, the CDR3 is TGTGCCAGCAGGGACTTCGGACAGTATAACGGGGAGCTGTTTTTT. Translating gives CASRDFGQYNGELFF.

This clone was detected a few times. This chain uses TRBV9 with TRBJ2-2; tentative D call: TRBD1 (5 bases). The CDR3 contains 16 residues. Deletions cut 0 bases from V and 0 bases from J, with 9 bases between. Germline V gene lookup returns CDR1 SGDLS and CDR2 YYNGEE. The CDR3 DNA reads as TGTGCCAGCAGCGTAGATCCAGGGACGAACACCGGGGAGCTGTTTTTT. Protein product: CASSVDPGTNTGELFF.

The chain couples TRBV5-4 to TRBJ1-2; 8 positions match TRBD1. The junction had 5 bases not matched to a gene; V was cut back by 3 bases and J by 4 bases. CDR3 length equals 14 residues. The germline V gene encodes CDR1 SGHNT and CDR2 YYREEE (reference sequence). The CDR3 loop reads CASSSQGGGYGYTF. Here the CDR3 DNA reads TGTGCCAGCAGCTCACAGGGGGGCGGCTATGGCTACACCTTC.

This clone came up a few times. V gene TRBV4-3 combines with J gene TRBJ2-2, with 9 nucleotides matching TRBD2. The junction had 7 bases not matched to a gene; V was cut back by 1 base and J by 10 bases. This CDR3 region has 15 residues. Germline V lookup: CDR1 LGHNA, CDR2 YSLEER. The CDR3 loop reads CASSQGAGGPEELFF. Written as DNA, the CDR3 is TGCGCCAGCAGCCAAGGCGCGGGGGGGCCCGAGGAGCTGTTTTTT.